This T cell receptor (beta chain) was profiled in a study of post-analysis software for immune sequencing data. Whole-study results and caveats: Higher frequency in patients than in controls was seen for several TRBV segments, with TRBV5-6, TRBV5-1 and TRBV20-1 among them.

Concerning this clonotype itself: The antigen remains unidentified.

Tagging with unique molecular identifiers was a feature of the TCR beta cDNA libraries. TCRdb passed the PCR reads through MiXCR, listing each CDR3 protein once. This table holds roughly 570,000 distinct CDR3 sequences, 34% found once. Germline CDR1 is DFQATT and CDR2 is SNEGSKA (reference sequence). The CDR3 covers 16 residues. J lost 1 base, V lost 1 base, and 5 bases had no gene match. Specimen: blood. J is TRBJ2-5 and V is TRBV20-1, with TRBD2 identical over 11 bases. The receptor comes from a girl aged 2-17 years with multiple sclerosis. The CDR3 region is CSARGLAGGLQETQYF. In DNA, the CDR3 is TGCAGTGCTAGAGGTCTAGCGGGGGGCCTCCAAGAGACCCAGTACTTC.